This T cell receptor beta chain came from a study of blood T cell repertoires in COVID-19. Original processing methods: How many nucleated cells were present was estimated from reference gene primer amplification. Data came from immunoSEQ multiplex PCR; TCRdb stores just in-frame clones and leaves some out. V, J and clone size are those of that table, while D and trimming were read from the DNA. The table records hundreds of thousands of clones, nearly 90% of them present only once. This CDR3 contains 15 residues. Germline V gene lookup returns CDR1 SNHLY and CDR2 FYNNEI. V was trimmed by 7 bases and J by 6 bases, leaving 18 bases between them. The study recruited people aged roughly 18 to 95 years across about two dozen US areas. Allocation to cohorts depended on clinical history reported by the participants.

The J gene is TRBJ2-2, the V gene TRBV2; a weak D match, TRBD2 (6 bases). This receptor was identified in a woman younger than 35 with acute COVID-19. Sequences were obtained from PBMCs or T cells enriched from blood (not recorded which). CDR3 DNA: TGTGCCAGCAAAGGCGGGACTCGGGGCGCCGGGGAGCTGTTTTTT. This gives the protein CASKGGTRGAGELFF.